This TCR beta chain was obtained from a study of OX40 agonist ivuxolimab in advanced cancers. Study conclusions and caveats: With doses of 0.1 to 3.0 mg/kg, CD4+ and CD8+ blood T cells had undergone clonal expansion by week 6.

As concerns this clone: Its matching antigen is unknown.

Germline lookup yields CDR1 LNHDA and CDR2 SQIVND (reference sequence). V lost 3 bases to trimming and J lost 6 bases, with 9 bases between them. The CDR3 has 13 amino acids. Assay used: immunoSEQ multiplex PCR; TCRdb lists only in-frame clones, some missing. The data hold about 46,000 clones, with around nine tenths observed a single time. Autoimmune disease history or systemic immunosuppression disqualified patients. This chain links TRBV19 with TRBJ1-5; D gene ambiguous. The receptor was derived from an adult with an advanced solid tumor such as melanoma, head and neck, liver or kidney cancer. Material: CD4+ or CD8+ T cells sorted from blood, obtained in a trial of the OX40 agonist ivuxolimab. CDR3 residues: CASSIPRGQPQHF. Here the CDR3 DNA reads TGTGCCAGTAGTATTCCCCGGGGTCAGCCCCAGCATTTT.